This is a list of T cell receptor beta chains from one sample in a study of T cell repertoires in cytomegalovirus infection. Using its own MiXCR run on the reads, TCRdb lists one record per CDR3 protein. The sample lists under 850,000 distinct CDR3 sequences, 35% occurring once. The sample consisted of PBMCs. The receptors come from a human donor in good health (CMV status not recorded). Some clones in this sample may be carry-over from other donors' samples. Both conserved end residues are trimmed from each CDR3. Each record gives: J gene, V gene, CDR3 protein.

J: TRBJ2-3
V: TRBV6-5
CDR3: ASSYTGYTDTQY

J: TRBJ2-5
V: TRBV7-2
CDR3: ASSLAGEGGPSGTQY

J: TRBJ2-5
V: TRBV7-9
CDR3: ASSFFPLLRDREYQETQY

J: TRBJ2-7
V: TRBV7-9
CDR3: ASSYTQGADSYEQY

J: TRBJ2-5
V: TRBV27
CDR3: ASSLRASALPQY

J: TRBJ2-6
V: TRBV12-3/TRBV12-4
CDR3: ASSGAVDSGANVLT

J: TRBJ2-1
V: TRBV27
CDR3: ASSLSALPGNEQF

J: TRBJ2-3
V: TRBV7-8
CDR3: ASSPSGTGEDTQY

J: TRBJ2-6
V: TRBV9
CDR3: ASSVAQGYSGANVLT

J: TRBJ1-6
V: TRBV6-1
CDR3: ASSEGREHH

J: TRBJ1-3
V: TRBV5-3
CDR3: ASSHIGGRGNTIY